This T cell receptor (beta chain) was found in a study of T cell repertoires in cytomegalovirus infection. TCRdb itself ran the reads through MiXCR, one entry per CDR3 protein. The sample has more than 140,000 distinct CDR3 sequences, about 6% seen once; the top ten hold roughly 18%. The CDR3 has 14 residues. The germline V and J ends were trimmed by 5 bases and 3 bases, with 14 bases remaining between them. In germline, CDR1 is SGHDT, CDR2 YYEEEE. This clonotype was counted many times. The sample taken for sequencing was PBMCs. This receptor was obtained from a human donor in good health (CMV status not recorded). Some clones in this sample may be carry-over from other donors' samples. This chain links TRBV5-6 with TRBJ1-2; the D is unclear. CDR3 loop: CASSIWVLHYGYTF. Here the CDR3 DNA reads TGTGCCAGCAGTATTTGGGTATTGCACTATGGCTACACCTTC.